This TCR beta chain was recovered during a study of a mutant IDH1 vaccine in newly diagnosed glioma. Looking at the study overall: The patients received vaccinations eight times, in weeks 1, 3, 5, 7, 11, 15, 19 and 23. Onset of vaccination occurred 4-6 weeks following radiotherapy alone, or with temozolomide cycles. Patients got radiotherapy, temozolomide, or both beforehand, and most got both.

This table comes from immunoSEQ multiplex PCR, and its TCRdb copy is limited to in-frame clones, with some not included. This table has over 45,000 clones, 75% to 85% appearing once. Specified time point: week 5, during vaccination. It was 300 ug of mutant IDH1 20-mer peptide that made up each vaccine dose, given with topical imiquimod. With respect to this clone: What it binds is not known. An end of the junction differs from the germline gene, which may be a read error.

This receptor was identified in a man in his thirties or forties with glioma. The specimen was PBMCs, collected from a glioma patient whose treatment included an IDH1 peptide vaccine.

CDR3 in DNA: TGTGCCAACAGTCCGACAGGGGGCAATTTTCCCTACGAGCAGTACTTC. Its protein product is CANSPTGGNFPYEQYF. The chain couples TRBV27 to TRBJ2-7, with TRBD1 matching 10 bases. The CDR3 loop spans 16 amino acids. Germline CDR1 reads MNHEY; CDR2 reads SMNVEV (reference sequence).